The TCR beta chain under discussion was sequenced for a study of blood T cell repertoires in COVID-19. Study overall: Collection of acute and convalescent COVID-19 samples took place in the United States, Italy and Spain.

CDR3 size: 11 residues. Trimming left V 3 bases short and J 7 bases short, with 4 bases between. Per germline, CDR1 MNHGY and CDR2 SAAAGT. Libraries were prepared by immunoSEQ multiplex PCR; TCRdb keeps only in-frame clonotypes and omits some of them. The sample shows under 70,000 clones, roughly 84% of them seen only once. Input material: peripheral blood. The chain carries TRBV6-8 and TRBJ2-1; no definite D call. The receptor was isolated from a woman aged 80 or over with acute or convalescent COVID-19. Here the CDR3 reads CASSYINEQFF. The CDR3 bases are TGTGCCAGCAGTTATATTAATGAGCAGTTCTTC.